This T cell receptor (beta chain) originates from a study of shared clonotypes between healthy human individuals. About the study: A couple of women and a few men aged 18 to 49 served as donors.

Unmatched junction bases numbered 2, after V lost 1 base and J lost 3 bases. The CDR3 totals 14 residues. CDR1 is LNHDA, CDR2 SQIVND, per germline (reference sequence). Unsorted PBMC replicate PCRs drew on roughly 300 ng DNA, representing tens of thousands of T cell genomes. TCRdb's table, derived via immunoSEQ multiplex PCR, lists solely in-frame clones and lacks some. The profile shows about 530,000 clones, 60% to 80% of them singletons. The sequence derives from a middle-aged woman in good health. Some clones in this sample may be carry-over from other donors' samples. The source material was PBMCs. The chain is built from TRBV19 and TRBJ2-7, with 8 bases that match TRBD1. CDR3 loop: CASSIGTGGYEQYF. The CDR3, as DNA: TGTGCCAGTAGTATAGGAACAGGGGGCTACGAGCAGTACTTC.